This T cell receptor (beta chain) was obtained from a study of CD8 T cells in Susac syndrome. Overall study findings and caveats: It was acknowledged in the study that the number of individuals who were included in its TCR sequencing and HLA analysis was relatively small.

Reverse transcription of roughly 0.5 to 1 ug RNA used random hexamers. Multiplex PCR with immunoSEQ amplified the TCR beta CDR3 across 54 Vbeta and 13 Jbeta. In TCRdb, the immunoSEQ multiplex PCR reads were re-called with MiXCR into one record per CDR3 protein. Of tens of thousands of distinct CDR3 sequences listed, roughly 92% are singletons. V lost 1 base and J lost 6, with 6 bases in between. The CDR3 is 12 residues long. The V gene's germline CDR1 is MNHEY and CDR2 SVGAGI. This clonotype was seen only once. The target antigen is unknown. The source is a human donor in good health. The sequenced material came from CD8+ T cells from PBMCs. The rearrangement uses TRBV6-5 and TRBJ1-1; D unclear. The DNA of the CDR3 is TGTGCCAGCAGTTACTGGGGATCTGAAGCTTTCTTT. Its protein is CASSYWGSEAFF.